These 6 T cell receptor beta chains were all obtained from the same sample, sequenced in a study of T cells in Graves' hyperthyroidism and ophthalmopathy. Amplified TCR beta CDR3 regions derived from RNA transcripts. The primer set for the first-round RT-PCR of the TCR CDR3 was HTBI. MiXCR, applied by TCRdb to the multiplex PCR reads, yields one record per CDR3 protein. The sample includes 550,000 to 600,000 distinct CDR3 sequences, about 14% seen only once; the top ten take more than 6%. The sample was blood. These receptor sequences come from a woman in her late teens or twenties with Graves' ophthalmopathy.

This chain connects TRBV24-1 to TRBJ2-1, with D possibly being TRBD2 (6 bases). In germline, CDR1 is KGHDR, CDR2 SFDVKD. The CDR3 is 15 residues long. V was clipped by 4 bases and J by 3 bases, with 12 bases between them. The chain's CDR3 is CATSDGGELYNEQFF. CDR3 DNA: TGTGCCACCAGTGACGGGGGAGAACTCTACAATGAGCAGTTCTTC.

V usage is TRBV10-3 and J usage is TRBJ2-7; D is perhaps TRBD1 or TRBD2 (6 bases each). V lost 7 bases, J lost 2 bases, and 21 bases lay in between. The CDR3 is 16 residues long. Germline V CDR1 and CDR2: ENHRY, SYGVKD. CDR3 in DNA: TGTGCCATCACACTGGGGGCGGACGGAGGGGCCTACGAGCAGTACTTC. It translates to CAITLGADGGAYEQYF.

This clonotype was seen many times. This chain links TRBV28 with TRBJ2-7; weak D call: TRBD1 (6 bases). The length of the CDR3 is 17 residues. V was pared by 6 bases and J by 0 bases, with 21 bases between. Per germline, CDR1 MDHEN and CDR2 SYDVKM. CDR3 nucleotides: TGTGCCAGCAGCCGCCAGACAGGCCCCACCCTCTCCTACGAGCAGTACTTC. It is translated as CASSRQTGPTLSYEQYF.

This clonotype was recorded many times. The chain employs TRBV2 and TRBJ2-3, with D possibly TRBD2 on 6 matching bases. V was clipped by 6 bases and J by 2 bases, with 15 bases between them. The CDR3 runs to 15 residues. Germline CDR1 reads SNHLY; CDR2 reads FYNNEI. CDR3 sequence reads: CASSRDFQNTDTQYF. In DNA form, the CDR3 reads TGTGCCAGCAGCCGGGACTTTCAAAACACAGATACGCAGTATTTT.

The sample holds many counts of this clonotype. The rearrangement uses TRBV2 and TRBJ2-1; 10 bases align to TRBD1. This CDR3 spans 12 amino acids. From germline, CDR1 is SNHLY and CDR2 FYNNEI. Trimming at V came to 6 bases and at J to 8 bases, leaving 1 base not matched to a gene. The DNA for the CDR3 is TGTGCCAGCAGGGGACAGGGGTATGAGCAGTTCTTC. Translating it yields CASRGQGYEQFF.

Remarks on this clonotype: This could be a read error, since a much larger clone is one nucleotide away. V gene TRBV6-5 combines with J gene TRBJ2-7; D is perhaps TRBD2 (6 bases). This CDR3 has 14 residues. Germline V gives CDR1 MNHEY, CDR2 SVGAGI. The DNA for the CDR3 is TGTGCCAGCAGTTACGGGGCGGGATGGTACGGGCAGTACTTC. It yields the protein CASSYGAGWYGQYF.